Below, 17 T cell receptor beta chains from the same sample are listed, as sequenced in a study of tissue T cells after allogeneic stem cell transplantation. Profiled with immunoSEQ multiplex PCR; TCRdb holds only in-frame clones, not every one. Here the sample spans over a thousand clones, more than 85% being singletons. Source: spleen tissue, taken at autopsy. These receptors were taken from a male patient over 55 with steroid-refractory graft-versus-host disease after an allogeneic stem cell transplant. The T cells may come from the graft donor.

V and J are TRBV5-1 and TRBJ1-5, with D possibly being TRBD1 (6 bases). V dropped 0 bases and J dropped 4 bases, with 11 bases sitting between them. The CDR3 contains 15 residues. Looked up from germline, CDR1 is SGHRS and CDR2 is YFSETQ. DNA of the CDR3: TGCGCCAGCAGCTTGGAAGGGGGGGGAAATCAGCCCCAGCATTTT. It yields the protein CASSLEGGGNQPQHF.

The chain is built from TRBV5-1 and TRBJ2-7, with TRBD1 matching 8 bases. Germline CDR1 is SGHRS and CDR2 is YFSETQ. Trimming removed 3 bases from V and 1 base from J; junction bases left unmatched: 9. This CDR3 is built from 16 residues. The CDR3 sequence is CASSSGPGQESYEQYF. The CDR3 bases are TGCGCCAGCAGCTCTGGGCCGGGACAGGAATCCTACGAGCAGTACTTC.

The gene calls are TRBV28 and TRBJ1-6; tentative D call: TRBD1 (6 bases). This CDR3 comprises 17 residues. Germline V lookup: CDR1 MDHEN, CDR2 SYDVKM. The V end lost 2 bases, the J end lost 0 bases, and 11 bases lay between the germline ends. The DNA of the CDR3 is TGTGCCAGCAGTTTAGGGGGGGCGAGCTCCTATAATTCACCCCTCCACTTT. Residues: CASSLGGASSYNSPLHF.

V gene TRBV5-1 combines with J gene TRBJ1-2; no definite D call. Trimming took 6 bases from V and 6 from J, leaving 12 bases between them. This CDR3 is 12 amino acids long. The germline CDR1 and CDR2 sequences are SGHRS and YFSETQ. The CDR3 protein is CASTLGVNGYTF. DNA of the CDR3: TGCGCCAGCACCCTAGGCGTCAATGGCTACACCTTC.

The CDR3 loop reads CASSASGELYNEQFF. The CDR3 DNA reads TGTGCCAGCAGTGCTAGCGGGGAGCTCTACAATGAGCAGTTCTTC. The chain has TRBV6-2 or TRBV6-3 and TRBJ2-1; TRBD2 matches 9 bases. This CDR3 spans 15 amino acids. Per the germline V gene, CDR1 is MNHEY and CDR2 is SVGEGT. V was clipped by 5 bases and J by 3 bases; unmatched bases: 5.

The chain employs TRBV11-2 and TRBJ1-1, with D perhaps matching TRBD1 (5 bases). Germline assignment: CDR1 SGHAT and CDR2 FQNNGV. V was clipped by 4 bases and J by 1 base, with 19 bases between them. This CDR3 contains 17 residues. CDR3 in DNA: TGTGCCAGCAGCTGGGGGATGGCCGCCGGCGCGAACACTGAAGCTTTCTTT. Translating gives CASSWGMAAGANTEAFF.

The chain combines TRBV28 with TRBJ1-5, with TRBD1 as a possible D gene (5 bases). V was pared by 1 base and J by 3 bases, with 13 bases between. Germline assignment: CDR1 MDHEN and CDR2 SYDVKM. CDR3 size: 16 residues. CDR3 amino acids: CASSLFLRDANQPQHF. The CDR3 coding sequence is TGTGCCAGCAGTTTATTCCTCAGGGACGCCAATCAGCCCCAGCATTTT.

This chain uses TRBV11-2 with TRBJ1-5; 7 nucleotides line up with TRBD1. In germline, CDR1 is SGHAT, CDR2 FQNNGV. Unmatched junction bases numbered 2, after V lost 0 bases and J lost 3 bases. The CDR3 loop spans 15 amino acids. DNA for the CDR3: TGTGCCAGCAGCTTAGAACAGGGGCTCAATCAGCCCCAGCATTTT. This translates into CASSLEQGLNQPQHF.

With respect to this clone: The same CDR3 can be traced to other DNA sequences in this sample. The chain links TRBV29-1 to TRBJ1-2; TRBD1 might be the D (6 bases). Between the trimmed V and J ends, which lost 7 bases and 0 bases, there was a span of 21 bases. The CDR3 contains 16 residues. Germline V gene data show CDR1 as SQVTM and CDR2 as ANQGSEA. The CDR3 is CSGRGLGGGSNYGYTF. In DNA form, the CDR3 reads TGCAGCGGGCGGGGTCTAGGGGGGGGATCTAACTATGGCTACACCTTC.

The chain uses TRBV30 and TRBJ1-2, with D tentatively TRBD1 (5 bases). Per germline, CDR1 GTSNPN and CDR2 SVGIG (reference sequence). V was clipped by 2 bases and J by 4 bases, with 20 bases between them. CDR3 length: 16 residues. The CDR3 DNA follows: TGTGCCTGGAGTAGAAGAATAACAGGAGTCTCCTATGGCTACACCTTC. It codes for CAWSRRITGVSYGYTF. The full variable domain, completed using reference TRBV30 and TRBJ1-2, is SQTIHQWPATLVQPVGSPLSLECTVEGTSNPNLYWYRQAAGRGLQLLFYSVGIGQISSEVPQNLSASRPQDRQFILSSKKLLLSDSGFYLCAWSRRITGVSYGYTFGSGTRLTVV.

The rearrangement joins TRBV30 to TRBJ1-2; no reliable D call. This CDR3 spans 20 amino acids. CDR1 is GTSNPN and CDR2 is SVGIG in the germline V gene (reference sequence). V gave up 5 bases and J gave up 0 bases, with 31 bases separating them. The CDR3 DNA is TGTGCCTGGCGACAATTGTACCGACGTCGGATGAACGAGCCTAACTATGGCTACACCTTC. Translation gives CAWRQLYRRRMNEPNYGYTF.

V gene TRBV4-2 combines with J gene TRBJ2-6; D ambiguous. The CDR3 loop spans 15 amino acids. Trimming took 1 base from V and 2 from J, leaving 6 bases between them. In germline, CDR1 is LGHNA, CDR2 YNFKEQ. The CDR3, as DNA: TGTGCCAGCAGCCAAGGGGGAACTGGGGCCAACGTCCTGACTTTC. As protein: CASSQGGTGANVLTF.

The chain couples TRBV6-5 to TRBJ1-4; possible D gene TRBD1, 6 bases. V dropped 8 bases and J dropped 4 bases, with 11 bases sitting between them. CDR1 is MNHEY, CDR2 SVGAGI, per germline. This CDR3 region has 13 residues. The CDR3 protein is CASLDSFNEKLFF. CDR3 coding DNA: TGTGCCAGCTTGGACAGCTTTAATGAAAAACTGTTTTTT.

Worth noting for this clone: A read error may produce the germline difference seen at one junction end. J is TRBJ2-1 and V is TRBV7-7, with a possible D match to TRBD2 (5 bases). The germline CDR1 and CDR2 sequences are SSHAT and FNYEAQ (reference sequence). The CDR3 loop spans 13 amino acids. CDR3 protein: CASSPGMNNEQFF. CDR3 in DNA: TGTGCTAGCAGCCCCGGGATGAACAATGAGCAGTTCTTC.

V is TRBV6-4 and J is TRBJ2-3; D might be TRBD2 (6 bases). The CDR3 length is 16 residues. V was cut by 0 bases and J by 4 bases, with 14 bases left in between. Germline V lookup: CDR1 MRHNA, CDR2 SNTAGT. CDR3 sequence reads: CASSDSREGGADTQYF. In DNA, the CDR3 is TGTGCCAGCAGTGACTCGAGGGAAGGAGGGGCAGATACGCAGTATTTT.

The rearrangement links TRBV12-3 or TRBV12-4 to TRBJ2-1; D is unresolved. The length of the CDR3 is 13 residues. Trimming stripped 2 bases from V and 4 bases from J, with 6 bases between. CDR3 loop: CASSLLPYNEQFF. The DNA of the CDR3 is TGTGCCAGCAGTTTACTTCCATACAATGAGCAGTTCTTC.

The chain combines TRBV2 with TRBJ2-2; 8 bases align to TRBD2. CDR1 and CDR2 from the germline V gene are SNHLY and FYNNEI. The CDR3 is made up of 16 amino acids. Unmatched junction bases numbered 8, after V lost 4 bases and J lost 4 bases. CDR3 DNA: TGTGCCAGCAGTGCCCGGGGGGGCCCCTCCACCGGGGAGCTGTTTTTT. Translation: CASSARGGPSTGELFF. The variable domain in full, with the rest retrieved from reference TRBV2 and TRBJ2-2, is EPEVTQTPSHQVTQMGQEVILRCVPISNHLYFYWYRQILGQKVEFLVSFYNNEISEKSEIFDDQFSVERPDGSNFTLKIRSTKLEDSAMYFCASSARGGPSTGELFFGEGSRLTVL.